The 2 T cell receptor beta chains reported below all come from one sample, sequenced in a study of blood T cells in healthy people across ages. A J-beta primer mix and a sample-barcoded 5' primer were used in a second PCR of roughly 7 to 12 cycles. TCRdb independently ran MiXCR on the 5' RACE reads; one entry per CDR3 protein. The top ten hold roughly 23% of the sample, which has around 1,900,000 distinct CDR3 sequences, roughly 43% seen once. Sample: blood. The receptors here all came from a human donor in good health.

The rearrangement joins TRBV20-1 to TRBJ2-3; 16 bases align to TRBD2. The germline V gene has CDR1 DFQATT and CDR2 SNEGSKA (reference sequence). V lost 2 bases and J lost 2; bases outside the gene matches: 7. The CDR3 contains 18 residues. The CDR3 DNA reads TGCAGTGCTAGATTGCCGGGACTAGCGGGGGGGCCCACAGATACGCAGTATTTT. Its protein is CSARLPGLAGGPTDTQYF.

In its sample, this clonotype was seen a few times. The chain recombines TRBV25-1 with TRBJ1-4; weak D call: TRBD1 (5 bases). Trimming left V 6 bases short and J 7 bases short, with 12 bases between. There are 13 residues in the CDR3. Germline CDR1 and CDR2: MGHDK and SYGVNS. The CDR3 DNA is TGTGCCAGCAGCCCCCCAGGGTTTGAAAAACTGTTTTTT. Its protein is CASSPPGFEKLFF.